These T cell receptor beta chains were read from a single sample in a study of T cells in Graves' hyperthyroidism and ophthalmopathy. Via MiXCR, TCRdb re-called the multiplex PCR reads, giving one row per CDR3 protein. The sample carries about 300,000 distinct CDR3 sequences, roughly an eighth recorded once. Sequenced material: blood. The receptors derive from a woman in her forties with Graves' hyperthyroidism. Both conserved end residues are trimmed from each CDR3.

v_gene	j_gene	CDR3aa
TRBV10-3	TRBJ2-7	AISESLLAGSYEQY
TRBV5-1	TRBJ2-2	ASTFTGSTGELF
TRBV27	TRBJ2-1	ASGSLTDLYNEQF
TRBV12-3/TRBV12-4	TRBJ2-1	ASSLPRLEGNEQF
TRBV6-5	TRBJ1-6	ASSYSGRGADNSPLH
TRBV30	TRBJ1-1	AWSVWTGPQFNEAF
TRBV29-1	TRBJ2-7	SVEDLDRGYEQY
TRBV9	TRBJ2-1	ASSAGLAGRSSYNEQF
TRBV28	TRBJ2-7	ASSPLSQGEQY
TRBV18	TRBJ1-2	ASSPPNNYGYT
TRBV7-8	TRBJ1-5	ASSLKEGLYSNQPQH
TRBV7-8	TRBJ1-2	ASSSRAAPGGYT
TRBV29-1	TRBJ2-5	SVGRTGNRGETQY
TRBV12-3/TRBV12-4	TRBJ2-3	ASSHSGRAPDTQY
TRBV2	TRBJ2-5	ASSDNAGGLAGRKTQY
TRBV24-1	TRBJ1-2	ATSDPTGQGPNYGYT
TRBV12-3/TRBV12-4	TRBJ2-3	ASSLKYTGTDTQY
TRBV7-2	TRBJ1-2	ASSAMGQGYGYT
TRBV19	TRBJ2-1	ASSSPGTANEQF
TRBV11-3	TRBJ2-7	ASSSSLAAYEQY
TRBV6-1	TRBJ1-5	ASKIGTGWNQPQH
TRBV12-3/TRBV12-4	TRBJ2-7	ASSGPGQGPVNEQY
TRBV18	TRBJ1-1	ASSSRVADTEAF
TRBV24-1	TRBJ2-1	ATRAEGSENEQF
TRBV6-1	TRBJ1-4	ASSSTLGQGREKLF
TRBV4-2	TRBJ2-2	ASSQGLWEANTGELF
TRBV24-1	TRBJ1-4	ATSGGPTTNEKLF
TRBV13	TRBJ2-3	ASSSRLAGASTDTQY
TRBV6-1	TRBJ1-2	ASSDYSTYYGYT
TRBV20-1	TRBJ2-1	SASYSGRALNEQF
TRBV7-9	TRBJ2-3	ASSSDRGSDTQY
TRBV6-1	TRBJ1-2	ASSPRGPYGYT
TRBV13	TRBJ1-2	ASSPAGASGYT
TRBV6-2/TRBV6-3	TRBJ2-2	ASSYQLAGTGELF
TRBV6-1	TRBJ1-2	ASSPTGGSYGYT
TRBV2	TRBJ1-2	ASSRTATLYGYT
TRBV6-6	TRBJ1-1	ASSYSGDETEAF
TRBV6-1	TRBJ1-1	AGSGTSNTEAF
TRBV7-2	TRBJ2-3	ASSLKLAGPTDTQY
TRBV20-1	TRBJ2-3	SARELGLAGSTDTQY
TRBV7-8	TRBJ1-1	ASSLGRVRNTEAF
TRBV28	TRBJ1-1	ASSLSTGGANTEAF
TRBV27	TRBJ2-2	ASSLSPNTGELF
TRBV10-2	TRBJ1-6	ASSEQGQGIASPLH
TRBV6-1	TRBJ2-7	ASSEVPDREEQY
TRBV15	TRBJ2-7	ATSNRLADRYEQY
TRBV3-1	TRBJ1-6	ASSQYNSPLH
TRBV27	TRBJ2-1	ASSFGSFTPYNEQF
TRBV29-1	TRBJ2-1	SVGEASGNNEQF
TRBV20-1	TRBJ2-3	SARGGTDTQY
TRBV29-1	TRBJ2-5	SAASNWGETQY
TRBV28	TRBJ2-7	ASSSVERVSYEQY
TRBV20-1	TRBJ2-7	SASLSRASVSYEQY
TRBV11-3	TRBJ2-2	ASSFESTGELF
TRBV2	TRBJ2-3	ASSESGRVGTDTQY
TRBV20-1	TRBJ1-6	SARDTGAAGNSPLH
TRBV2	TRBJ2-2	ASRETYLGTGELF
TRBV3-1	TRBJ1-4	ASSQDGRANEKLF